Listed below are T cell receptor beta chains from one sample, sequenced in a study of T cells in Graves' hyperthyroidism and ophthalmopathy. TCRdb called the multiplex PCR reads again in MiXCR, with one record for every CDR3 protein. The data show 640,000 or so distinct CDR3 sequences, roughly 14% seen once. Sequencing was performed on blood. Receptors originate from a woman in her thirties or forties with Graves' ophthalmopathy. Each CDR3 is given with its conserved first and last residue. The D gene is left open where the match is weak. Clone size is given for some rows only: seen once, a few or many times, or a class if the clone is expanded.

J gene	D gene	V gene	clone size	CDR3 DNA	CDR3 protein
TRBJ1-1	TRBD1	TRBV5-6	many	TGTGCCAGCAGCCGGACAGGGATCATTGAAGCTTTCTTT	CASSRTGIIEAFF
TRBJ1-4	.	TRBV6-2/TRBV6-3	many	TGTGCCAGCAGTTACTCGATATTTGGGGGCAGCCATAATGAAAAACTGTTTTTT	CASSYSIFGGSHNEKLFF
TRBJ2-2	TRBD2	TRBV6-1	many	TGTGCCAGCCTTATAGCGGGAGCACGGGAGCTGTTTTTT	CASLIAGARELFF
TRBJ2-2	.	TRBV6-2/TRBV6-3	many	TGTGCCAGCAGTTACGCGCGACCCCAGAACACCGGGGAGCTGTTTTTT	CASSYARPQNTGELFF
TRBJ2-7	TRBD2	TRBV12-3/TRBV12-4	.	TGTGCCACCGGCTCGGGGGGAGCCTACGAGCAGTACTTC	CATGSGGAYEQYF
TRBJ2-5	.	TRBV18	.	TGTGCCAGCTCACCGAAAACGCCTCACAAAGAGACCCAGTACTTC	CASSPKTPHKETQYF
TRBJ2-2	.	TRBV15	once	TGTGCCACCAGCAGGCGACAGGCCCCCGGGGAGCTGTTTTTT	CATSRRQAPGELFF
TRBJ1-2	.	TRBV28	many	TGTGCCAGCAGTCCAAACTATTATTCCGGCTACACCTTC	CASSPNYYSGYTF
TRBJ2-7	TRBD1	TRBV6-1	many	TGTGCCAGCAGTGTGGGACAGGGTCCCTACGAGCAGTACTTC	CASSVGQGPYEQYF
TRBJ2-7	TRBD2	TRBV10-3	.	TGTGCCATCAGTGAAACTAGCGGGAGGGCATACGAGCAGTACTTC	CAISETSGRAYEQYF
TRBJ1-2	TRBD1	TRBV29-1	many	TGCAGCGTCCCCCCGGACAGGAACTATGGCTACACCTTC	CSVPPDRNYGYTF
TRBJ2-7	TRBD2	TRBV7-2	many	TGTGCCAGCAGCTTATTTGGGAGCGGGAGGGGATACGAGCAGTACTTC	CASSLFGSGRGYEQYF
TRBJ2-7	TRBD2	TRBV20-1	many	TGCAGTGCTAGGGAGACTAGCGGAACGAAGGGCGAGCAGTACTTC	CSARETSGTKGEQYF
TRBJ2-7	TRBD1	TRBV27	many	TGTGCCAGCAGCTACGCCGACAGGGGGCTAGGCGTGGGCGAGCAGTACTTC	CASSYADRGLGVGEQYF
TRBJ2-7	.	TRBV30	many	TGTGCCTGGAGTCAGGACTCCCTACCCACCTACGAGCAGTACTTC	CAWSQDSLPTYEQYF
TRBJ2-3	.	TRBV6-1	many	TGTGCCAGCAGTGAAGCGGCGGCAGGAGAACACACAGATACGCAGTATTTT	CASSEAAAGEHTDTQYF
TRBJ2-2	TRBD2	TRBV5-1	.	TGCGCCAGCAGCCTTGGTGGCCGGGGGGACACCGGGGAGCTGTTTTTT	CASSLGGRGDTGELFF
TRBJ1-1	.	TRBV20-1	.	TGCAGTGCTCACCCGTGGGGGGGTGGTCGGAACACTGAAGCTTTCTTT	CSAHPWGGGRNTEAFF
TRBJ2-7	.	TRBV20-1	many	TGCAGTGCTAGCGAACGGGGTCCCTACGAGCAGTACTTC	CSASERGPYEQYF
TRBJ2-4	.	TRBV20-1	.	TGCAGTGCCCGGACAGTCGGGAAGAACATTCAGTACTTC	CSARTVGKNIQYF
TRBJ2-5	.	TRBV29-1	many	TGCAGCGCACGCCAGGGAGAAGAGACCCAGTACTTC	CSARQGEETQYF
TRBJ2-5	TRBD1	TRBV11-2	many	TGTGCCAGCAGCTTAGGGACAGGGTATGAGACCCAGTACTTC	CASSLGTGYETQYF
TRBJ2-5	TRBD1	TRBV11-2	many	TGTGCCAGCAGCTACCGGACAGGGTACGGGGAGACCCAGTACTTC	CASSYRTGYGETQYF
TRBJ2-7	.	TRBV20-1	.	TGCAGTGCTAGAGCCATTGGGACTGACAGCTACTACGAGCAGTACTTC	CSARAIGTDSYYEQYF
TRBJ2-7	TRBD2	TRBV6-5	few	TGTGCCAGCAGTTCGCTTGGGGAGGGCGAGCAGTACTTC	CASSSLGEGEQYF
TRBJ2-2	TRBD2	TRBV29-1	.	TGCAGCTATAGCGGGGTTAACACCGGGGAGCTGTTTTTT	CSYSGVNTGELFF
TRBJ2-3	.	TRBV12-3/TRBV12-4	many	TGTGCCAGCAGTTTAAGGGGATCTCATTCAGATACGCAGTATTTT	CASSLRGSHSDTQYF
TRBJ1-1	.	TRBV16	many	TGTGCCAGCAGCCAACGGGGCCAGCCAGTCACTGAAGCTTTCTTT	CASSQRGQPVTEAFF
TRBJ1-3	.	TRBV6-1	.	TGTGCCAGCCAGAAGGACTTCTCTGGAAACACCATATATTTT	CASQKDFSGNTIYF
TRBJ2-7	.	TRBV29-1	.	TGCAGCGTTGTATTCGCAGGGAGGTCCTACGAGCAGTACTTC	CSVVFAGRSYEQYF